This T cell receptor beta chain originates from a study of blood T cell repertoires in COVID-19. The wider study: The United States, Italy and Spain provided the acute and convalescent COVID-19 samples.

Here immunoSEQ multiplex PCR was the method, and the copy in TCRdb shows in-frame clones only, minus some. The sample consists of hundreds of thousands of clones, around 90% of them appearing once. V was clipped by 5 bases and J by 4 bases; unmatched bases: 9. The germline V gene has CDR1 MNHEY and CDR2 SMNVEV (reference sequence). The CDR3 is 15 residues long. Only one count was recorded for this clone. The sequenced sample was PBMCs or T cells enriched from blood (not recorded which). The sequence came from a man aged 25 to 40 who had recovered from COVID-19. The gene calls are TRBV27 and TRBJ1-2; TRBD1 matches at 8 bases. The CDR3 bases are TGTGCCAGCAGTGTACAGGGGGTAGGGATCTATGGCTACACCTTC. Translated, it gives CASSVQGVGIYGYTF.